The clone carrying this T cell receptor (beta chain) was recorded many times. Combining iRepertoire HTBI primers with Arm-PCR of CDR3 regions, the authors built TCR beta libraries. MiXCR, applied by TCRdb to the multiplex PCR reads, yields one record per CDR3 protein. The sample consists of some 400,000 distinct CDR3 sequences, under 15% of them appearing once. Sample time point: newly diagnosed GD, antithyroid drugs for less than 3 months. Construction of the TCR library relied on RNA isolated from PBMCs. The germline V gene encodes CDR1 SGHAT and CDR2 FQNNGV. The CDR3 runs 12 residues. V shed 5 bases and J shed 10 bases, with 12 bases lying between them. The sample comes from a study of regulatory T cells in long-lasting Graves disease. These data also featured in a second study, about T cells in Graves' hyperthyroidism and ophthalmopathy.

Material: peripheral blood mononuclear cells (PBMCs), obtained at new diagnosis, from a patient treated with antithyroid drugs. The chain employs TRBV11-2 and TRBJ2-1; maybe TRBD2 (5 bases). This receptor was obtained from a woman aged 30 to 39 with Graves disease. CDR3 sequence (DNA): TGTGCCAGCAGCCCTCAATTAGCGGAGCAGTTCTTC. The encoded protein is CASSPQLAEQFF.